This TCR beta chain was captured in a study of blood T cell repertoires in COVID-19. Study at large: Samples came from the United States, Italy and Spain, spanning acute and convalescent COVID-19.

The table came from immunoSEQ multiplex PCR; TCRdb's copy has only in-frame clones and leaves some out. The sample contains about 400,000 clones, 80% to 90% of which appear only once. The sample taken for sequencing was peripheral blood. This TCR was recovered from a woman in her twenties or thirties with active or convalescent COVID-19.

CDR3 residues: CASSLGGPGNQPQHF. CDR3 coding DNA: TGTGCCAGCAGCTTAGGAGGCCCAGGGAATCAGCCCCAGCATTTT. The chain uses TRBV7-9 and TRBJ1-5; TRBD1 might be the D (5 bases). CDR1 is SEHNR, CDR2 FQNEAQ, per germline (reference sequence). There are 15 residues in the CDR3. Trimming cost V 1 base and J 4 bases, with 11 bases left between them.